The TCR beta chain under discussion was sequenced for a study of control samples from healthy donors and cancer patients. The CDR3 is made up of 13 amino acids. V was pared by 8 bases and J by 3 bases, with 5 bases of the junction left unmatched. Germline V gene sequence: CDR1 MGHDK, CDR2 SYGVNS. Profiling relied on immunoSEQ multiplex PCR, and the TCRdb table lists in-frame clones only, not all of them. The sample carries around 93,000 clones, 80% to 95% recorded once. The sequenced material came from blood. This chain joins TRBV25-1 and TRBJ2-5; TRBD2 agrees at 8 bases. This sequence was found in a human donor in good health. The donor label of this sample is uncertain. CDR3 in amino acids: CASGGTSKETQYF. The CDR3 coding sequence is TGTGCCAGCGGCGGGACTAGTAAAGAGACCCAGTACTTC.